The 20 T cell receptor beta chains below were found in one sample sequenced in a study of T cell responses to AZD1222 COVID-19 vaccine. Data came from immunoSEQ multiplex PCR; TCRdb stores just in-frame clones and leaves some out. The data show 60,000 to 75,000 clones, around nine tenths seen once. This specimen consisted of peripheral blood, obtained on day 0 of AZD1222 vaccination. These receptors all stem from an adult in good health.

CDR3 coding DNA: TGTGCAAGGTATATGGGGCTGCTACAGTCCTACGAGCAGTACTTC. Residues: CARYMGLLQSYEQYF. The chain combines TRBV12-2 with TRBJ2-7; the D call of TRBD1 is as the table states it, not checked on the DNA. TRBV12-2 is assigned pseudogene status. This CDR3 has 15 amino acids.

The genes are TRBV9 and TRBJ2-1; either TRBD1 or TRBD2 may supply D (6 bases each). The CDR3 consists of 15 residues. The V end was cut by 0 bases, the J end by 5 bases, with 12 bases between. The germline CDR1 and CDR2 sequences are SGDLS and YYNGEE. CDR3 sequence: CASSVDWGANNEQFF. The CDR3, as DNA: TGTGCCAGCAGCGTAGACTGGGGGGCCAACAATGAGCAGTTCTTC.

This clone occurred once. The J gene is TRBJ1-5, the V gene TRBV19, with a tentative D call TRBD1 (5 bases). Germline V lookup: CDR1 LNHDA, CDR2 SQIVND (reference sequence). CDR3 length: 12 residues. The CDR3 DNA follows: TGTGCTAGCAGGGATAGCAATCAGCCCCAGCATTTT. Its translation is CASRDSNQPQHF.

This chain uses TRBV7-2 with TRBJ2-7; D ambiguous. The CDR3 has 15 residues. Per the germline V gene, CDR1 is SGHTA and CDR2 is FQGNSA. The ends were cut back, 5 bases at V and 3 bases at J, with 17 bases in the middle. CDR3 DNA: TGTGCCAGCAGCCTAAGGCAGACCTCTATCTACGAGCAGTACTTC. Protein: CASSLRQTSIYEQYF. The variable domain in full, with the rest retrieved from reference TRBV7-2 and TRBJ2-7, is GAGVSQSPSNKVTEKGKDVELRCDPISGHTALYWYRQSLGQGLEFLIYFQGNSAPDKSGLPSDRFSAERTGGSVSTLTIQRTQQEDSAVYLCASSLRQTSIYEQYFGPGTRLTVT.

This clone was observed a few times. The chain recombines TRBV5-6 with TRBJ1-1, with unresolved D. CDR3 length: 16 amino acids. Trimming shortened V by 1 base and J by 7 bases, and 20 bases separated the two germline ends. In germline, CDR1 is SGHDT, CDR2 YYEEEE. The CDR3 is CASSLWGEWLTLEAFF. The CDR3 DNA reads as TGTGCCAGCAGCTTGTGGGGAGAGTGGTTAACACTTGAAGCTTTCTTT.

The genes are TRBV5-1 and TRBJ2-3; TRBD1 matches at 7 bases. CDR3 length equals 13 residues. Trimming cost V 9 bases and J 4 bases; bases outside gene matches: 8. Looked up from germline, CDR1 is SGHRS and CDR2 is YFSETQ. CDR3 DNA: TGCGCCAACCACAGGGGAAGGGCAGATACGCAGTATTTT. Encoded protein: CANHRGRADTQYF.

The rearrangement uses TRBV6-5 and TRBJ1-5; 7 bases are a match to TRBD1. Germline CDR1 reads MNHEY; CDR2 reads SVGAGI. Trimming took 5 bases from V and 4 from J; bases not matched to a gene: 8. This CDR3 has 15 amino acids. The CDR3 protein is CASSPRQGGNQPQHF. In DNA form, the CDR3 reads TGTGCCAGCAGTCCAAGACAGGGCGGGAATCAGCCCCAGCATTTT.

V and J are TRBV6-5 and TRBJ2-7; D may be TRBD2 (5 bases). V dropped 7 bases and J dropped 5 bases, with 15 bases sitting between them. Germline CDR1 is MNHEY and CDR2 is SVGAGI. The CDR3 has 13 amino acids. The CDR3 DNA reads TGTGCCAGCAAGGATACGGGGTTCGACGAGCAGTACTTC. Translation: CASKDTGFDEQYF.

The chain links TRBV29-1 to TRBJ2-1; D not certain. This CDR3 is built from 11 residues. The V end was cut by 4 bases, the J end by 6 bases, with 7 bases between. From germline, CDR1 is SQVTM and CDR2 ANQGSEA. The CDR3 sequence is CSVVPANEQFF. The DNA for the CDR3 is TGCAGCGTTGTCCCCGCCAATGAGCAGTTCTTC.

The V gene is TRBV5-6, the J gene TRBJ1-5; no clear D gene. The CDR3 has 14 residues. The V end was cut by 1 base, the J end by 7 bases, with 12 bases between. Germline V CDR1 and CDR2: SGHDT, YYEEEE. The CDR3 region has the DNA TGTGCCAGCAGCTTGAGGTGGGTTGGACAGCCCCAGCATTTT. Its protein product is CASSLRWVGQPQHF.

Here the CDR3 reads CASSLVDARPLHF. DNA for the CDR3: TGTGCCAGCAGCTTAGTGGACGCTAGGCCCCTCCACTTT. J is TRBJ1-6 and V is TRBV11-1; D gene unclear. The CDR3 is 13 amino acids. Germline V lookup: CDR1 SGHAT, CDR2 FQDESV (reference sequence). The V end lost 1 base, the J end lost 13 bases, and 11 bases lay between the germline ends.

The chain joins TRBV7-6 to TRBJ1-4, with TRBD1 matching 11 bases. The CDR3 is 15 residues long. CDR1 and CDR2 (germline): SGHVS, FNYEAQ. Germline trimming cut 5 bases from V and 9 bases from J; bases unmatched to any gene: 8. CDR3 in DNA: TGTGCCAGCAGCCAGGACAGGGGGCGGGGGCAAAAACTGTTTTTT. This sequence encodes CASSQDRGRGQKLFF.

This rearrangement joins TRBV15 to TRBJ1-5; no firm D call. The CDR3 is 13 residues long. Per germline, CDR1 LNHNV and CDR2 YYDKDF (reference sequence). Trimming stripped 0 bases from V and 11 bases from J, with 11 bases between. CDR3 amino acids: CATSRDGGGTQHF. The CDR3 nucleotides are TGTGCCACCAGCAGAGATGGCGGTGGGACCCAGCATTTT.

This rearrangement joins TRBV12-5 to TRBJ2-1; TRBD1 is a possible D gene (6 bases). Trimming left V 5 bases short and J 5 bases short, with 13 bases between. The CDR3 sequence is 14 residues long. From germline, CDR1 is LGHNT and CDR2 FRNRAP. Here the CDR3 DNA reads TGTGCTAGTGGTCCGCTGGGGGCGAACAATGAGCAGTTCTTC. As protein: CASGPLGANNEQFF. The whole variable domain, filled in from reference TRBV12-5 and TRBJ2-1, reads DARVTQTPRHKVTEMGQEVTMRCQPILGHNTVFWYRQTMMQGLELLAYFRNRAPLDDSGMPKDRFSAEMPDATLATLKIQPSEPRDSAVYFCASGPLGANNEQFFGPGTRLTVL.

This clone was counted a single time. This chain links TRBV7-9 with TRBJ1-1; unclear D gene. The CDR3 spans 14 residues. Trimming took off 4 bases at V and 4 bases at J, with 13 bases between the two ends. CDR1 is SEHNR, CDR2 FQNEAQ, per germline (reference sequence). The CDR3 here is CASSSYLPGTEAFF. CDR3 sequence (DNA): TGTGCCAGCAGCTCCTACCTACCTGGCACTGAAGCTTTCTTT.

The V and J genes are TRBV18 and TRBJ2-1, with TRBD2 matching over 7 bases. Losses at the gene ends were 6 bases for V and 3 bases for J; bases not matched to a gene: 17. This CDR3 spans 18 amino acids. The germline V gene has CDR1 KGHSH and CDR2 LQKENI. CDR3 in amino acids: CASSNQGLAARLYNEQFF. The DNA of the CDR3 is TGTGCCAGCTCTAACCAAGGGCTAGCGGCCCGCCTCTACAATGAGCAGTTCTTC.

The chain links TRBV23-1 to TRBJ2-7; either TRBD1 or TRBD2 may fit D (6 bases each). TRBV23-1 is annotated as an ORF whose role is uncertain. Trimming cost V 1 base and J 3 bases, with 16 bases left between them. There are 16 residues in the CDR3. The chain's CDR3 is CASSQYGGQRDYEQYF. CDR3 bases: TGCGCCAGCAGTCAATACGGGGGACAAAGGGACTACGAGCAGTACTTC.

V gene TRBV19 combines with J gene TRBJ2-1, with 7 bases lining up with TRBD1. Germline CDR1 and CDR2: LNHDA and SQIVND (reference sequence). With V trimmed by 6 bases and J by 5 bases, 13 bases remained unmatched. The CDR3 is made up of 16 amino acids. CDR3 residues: CASSSIDRVSNNEQFF. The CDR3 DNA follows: TGTGCCAGTAGCTCCATTGACAGGGTGAGCAACAATGAGCAGTTCTTC.

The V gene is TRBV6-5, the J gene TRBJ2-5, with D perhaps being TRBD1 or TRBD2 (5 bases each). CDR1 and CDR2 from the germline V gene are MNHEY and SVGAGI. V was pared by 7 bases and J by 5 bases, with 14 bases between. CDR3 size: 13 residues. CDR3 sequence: CASIRGGGETQYF. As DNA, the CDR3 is TGTGCCAGCATACGGGGCGGCGGGGAGACCCAGTACTTC.

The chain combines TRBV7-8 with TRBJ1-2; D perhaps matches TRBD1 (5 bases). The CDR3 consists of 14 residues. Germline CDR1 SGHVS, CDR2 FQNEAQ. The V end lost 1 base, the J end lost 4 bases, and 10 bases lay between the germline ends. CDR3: CASSLGQPFYGYTF. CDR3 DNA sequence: TGTGCCAGCAGCTTAGGACAGCCCTTCTATGGCTACACCTTC.